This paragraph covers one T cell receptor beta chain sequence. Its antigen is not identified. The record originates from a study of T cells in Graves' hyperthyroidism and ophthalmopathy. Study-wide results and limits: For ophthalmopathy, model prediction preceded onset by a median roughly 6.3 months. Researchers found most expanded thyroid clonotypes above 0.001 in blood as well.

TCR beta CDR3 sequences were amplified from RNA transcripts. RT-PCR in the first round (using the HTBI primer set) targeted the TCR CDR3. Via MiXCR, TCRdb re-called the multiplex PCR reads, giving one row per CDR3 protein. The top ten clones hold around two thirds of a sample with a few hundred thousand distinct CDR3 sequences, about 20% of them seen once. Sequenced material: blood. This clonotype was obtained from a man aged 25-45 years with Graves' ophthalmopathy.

The CDR3: CAISESIRGDWYNEQFF. CDR3 in DNA: TGTGCCATCAGTGAGTCGATTCGTGGCGACTGGTACAATGAGCAGTTCTTC. This sequence joins TRBV10-3 and TRBJ2-1; D gene uncertain. Trimming removed 0 bases at V and 4 bases at J, with 16 bases between. The CDR3 is made up of 17 amino acids. In germline, CDR1 is ENHRY, CDR2 SYGVKD.